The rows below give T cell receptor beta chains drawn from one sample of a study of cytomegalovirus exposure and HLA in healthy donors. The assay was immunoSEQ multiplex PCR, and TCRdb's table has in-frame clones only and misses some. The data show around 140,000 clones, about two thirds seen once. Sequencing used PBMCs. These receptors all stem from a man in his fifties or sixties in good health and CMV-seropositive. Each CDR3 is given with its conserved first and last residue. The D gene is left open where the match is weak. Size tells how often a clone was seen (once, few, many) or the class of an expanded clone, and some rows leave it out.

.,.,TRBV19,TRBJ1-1,CASSYQMTVTTEAFF,TGTGCCAGTAGCTACCAAATGACAGTCACCACTGAAGCTTTCTTT
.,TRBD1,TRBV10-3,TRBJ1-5,CAIKDREEQPQHF,TGTGCCATCAAAGACAGGGAAGAGCAGCCCCAGCATTTT
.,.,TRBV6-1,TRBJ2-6,CASSGHRTSGANVLTF,TGTGCCAGCAGTGGCCACAGGACCTCTGGGGCCAACGTCCTGACTTTC
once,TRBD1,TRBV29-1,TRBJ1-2,CSVDKGAWGYTF,TGCAGCGTTGATAAGGGGGCATGGGGCTACACCTTC
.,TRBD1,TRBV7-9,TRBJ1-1,CSSSFTGGGTEAFF,TGTTCCAGCAGCTTTACAGGGGGCGGTACTGAAGCTTTCTTT
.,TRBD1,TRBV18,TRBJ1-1,CASSRGQGASNTEAFF,TGTGCCAGCTCACGAGGACAGGGGGCGAGTAACACTGAAGCTTTCTTT
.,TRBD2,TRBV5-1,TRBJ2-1,CASSLRAGGGDEQFF,TGCGCCAGCAGCTTGAGAGCGGGAGGTGGGGATGAGCAGTTCTTC
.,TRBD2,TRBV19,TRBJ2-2,CASRGLAGGTNTGELFF,TGTGCCAGTAGGGGGCTAGCGGGAGGAACGAACACCGGGGAGCTGTTTTTT
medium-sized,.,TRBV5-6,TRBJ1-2,CASSLLGGGLCCYTF,TGTGCCAGCAGCTTGCTGGGGGGGGGCCTATGTTGCTACACCTTC
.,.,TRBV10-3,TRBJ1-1,CAISRQDLNTEAFF,TGTGCCATCAGCCGACAGGACCTGAACACTGAAGCTTTCTTT
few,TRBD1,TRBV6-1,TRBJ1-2,CASSEPGQVAYGYTF,TGTGCCAGCAGTGAACCGGGACAGGTAGCCTATGGCTACACCTTC
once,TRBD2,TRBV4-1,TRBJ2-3,CASSRAGRGGPDTQYF,TGCGCCAGCAGCCGTGCCGGGCGGGGGGGCCCAGATACGCAGTATTTT
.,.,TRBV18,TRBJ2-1,CASSPGRVGHNEQFF,TGTGCCAGCTCACCGGGCAGGGTAGGGCACAATGAGCAGTTCTTC
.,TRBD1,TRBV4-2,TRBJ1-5,CASSQVSGQGGSQPQHF,TGTGCCAGCAGCCAAGTTTCGGGACAGGGTGGGTCTCAGCCCCAGCATTTT
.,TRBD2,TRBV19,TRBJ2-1,CASSPTSTDEQFF,TGTGCCAGTAGCCCGACTAGCACCGATGAGCAGTTCTTC
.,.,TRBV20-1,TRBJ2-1,CSARDSREQFF,TGCAGTGCTAGAGATTCTCGTGAGCAGTTCTTC
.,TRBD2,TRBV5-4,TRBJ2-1,CASTLGLAGNNEQFF,TGTGCCAGCACTTTGGGACTAGCGGGGAACAATGAGCAGTTCTTC
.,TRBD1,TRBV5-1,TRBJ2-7,CASSLGTGVTYEQYF,TGCGCCAGCAGCTTGGGGACAGGAGTAACCTACGAGCAGTACTTC
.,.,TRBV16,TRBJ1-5,CASSQFESNQPQHF,TGTGCCAGCAGCCAATTCGAGAGCAATCAGCCCCAGCATTTT
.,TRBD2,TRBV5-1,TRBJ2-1,CASRLAGDSYNEQFF,TGCGCCAGCAGACTAGCGGGAGATTCCTACAATGAGCAGTTCTTC
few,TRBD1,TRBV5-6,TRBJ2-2,CASSRDRSYTGELFF,TGTGCCAGCAGCCGGGACAGGAGTTACACCGGGGAGCTGTTTTTT
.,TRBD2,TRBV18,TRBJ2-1,CASSPPQSGGYNEQFF,TGTGCCAGCTCACCCCCCCAAAGCGGGGGGTACAATGAGCAGTTCTTC
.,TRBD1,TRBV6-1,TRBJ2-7,CASIKEGTGEGEQYF,TGTGCCAGCATCAAGGAGGGGACAGGGGAAGGCGAGCAGTACTTC
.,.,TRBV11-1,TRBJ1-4,CASSRTGTTNEKLFF,TGTGCCAGCAGTCGTACAGGGACAACTAATGAAAAACTGTTTTTT
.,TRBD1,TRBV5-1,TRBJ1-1,CASSSGQGNRNTEAFF,TGCGCCAGCAGCTCCGGACAGGGTAATAGGAACACTGAAGCTTTCTTT
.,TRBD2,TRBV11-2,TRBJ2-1,CASSYSGSEQFF,TGTGCCAGCAGCTATAGCGGGAGCGAGCAGTTCTTC
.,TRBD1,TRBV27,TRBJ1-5,CASSAGTGFQPQHF,TGTGCCAGCAGTGCCGGGACAGGGTTCCAGCCCCAGCATTTT
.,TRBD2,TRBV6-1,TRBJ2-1,CASSGLAGSLMEQFF,TGTGCCAGCAGTGGACTAGCGGGGTCCCTCATGGAGCAGTTCTTC
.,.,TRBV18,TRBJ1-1,CASSPGWNTEAFF,TGTGCCAGCTCACCCGGTTGGAACACTGAAGCTTTCTTT
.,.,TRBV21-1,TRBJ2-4,CASSKRSEGQLAKNIQYF,TGTGCCAGCAGCAAGCGTTCAGAGGGCCAACTAGCCAAAAACATTCAGTACTTC
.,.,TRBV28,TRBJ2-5,CASSLPGQETQYF,TGTGCCAGCAGTTTGCCAGGGCAAGAGACCCAGTACTTC
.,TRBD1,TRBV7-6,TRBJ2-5,CASSPTGEGETQYF,TGTGCCAGCAGCCCCACAGGGGAAGGAGAGACCCAGTACTTC
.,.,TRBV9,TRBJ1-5,CASSAGGTFDQPQHF,TGTGCCAGCAGCGCCGGGGGGACCTTTGATCAGCCCCAGCATTTT
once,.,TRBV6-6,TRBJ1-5,CASSLLSSNQPQHF,TGTGCCAGCAGCCTCCTCAGTAGCAATCAGCCCCAGCATTTT
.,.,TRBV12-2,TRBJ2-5,CASRLGDCTGKETQYF,TGTGCAAGTCGCTTGGGGGACTGCACGGGGAAAGAGACCCAGTACTTC
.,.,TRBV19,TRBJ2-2,CASSTLGRNTGELFF,TGTGCCAGTAGTACCCTGGGGCGGAACACCGGGGAGCTGTTTTTT
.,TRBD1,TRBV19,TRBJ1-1,CASSIRGLAFF,TGTGCCAGTAGTATCAGGGGGCTCGCTTTCTTT
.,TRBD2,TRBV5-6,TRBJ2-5,CASSLKELAVQETQYF,TGTGCCAGCAGCCTCAAAGAACTAGCGGTCCAAGAGACCCAGTACTTC
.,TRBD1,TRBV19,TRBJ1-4,CASSIRDRGKTNEKLFF,TGTGCCAGTAGTATCCGGGACAGGGGGAAGACTAATGAAAAACTGTTTTTT
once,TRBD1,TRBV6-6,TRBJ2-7,CASRSGTGISEQYF,TGTGCCAGCAGGTCCGGGACAGGGATTTCCGAGCAGTACTTC
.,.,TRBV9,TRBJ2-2,CASSVEGTSTGELFF,TGTGCCAGCAGCGTAGAAGGGACAAGCACCGGGGAGCTGTTTTTT
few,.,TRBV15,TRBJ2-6,CATSRVPSNVLTF,TGTGCCACCAGCAGAGTCCCCTCCAACGTCCTGACTTTC
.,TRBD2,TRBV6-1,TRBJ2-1,CASILSGSSYNEQFF,TGTGCCAGCATACTAAGCGGGAGCTCCTACAATGAGCAGTTCTTC
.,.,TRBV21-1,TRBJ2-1,CASRQERGAYNEQFF,TGTGCCAGCAGGCAGGAGCGGGGGGCCTACAATGAGCAGTTCTTC
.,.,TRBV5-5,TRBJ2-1,CASKGTPSYNEQFF,TGTGCCAGTAAGGGGACACCCTCCTACAATGAGCAGTTCTTC
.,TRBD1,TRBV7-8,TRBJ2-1,CASSFPGTGLNEQFF,TGTGCCAGCAGCTTCCCCGGGACAGGCCTCAATGAGCAGTTCTTC
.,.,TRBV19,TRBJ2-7,CASSPFFAGVAVEQYF,TGTGCCAGTAGTCCATTCTTCGCAGGGGTGGCCGTCGAGCAGTACTTC
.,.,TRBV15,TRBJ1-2,CATSREVAGIDGYTF,TGTGCCACCAGCAGAGAGGTGGCGGGGATCGATGGCTACACCTTC
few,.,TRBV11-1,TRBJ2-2,CASTSGGRRTGELFF,TGTGCCAGCACCTCGGGGGGCCGGAGGACCGGGGAGCTGTTTTTT
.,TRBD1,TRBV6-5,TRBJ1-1,CASRSGTGRKAFF,TGTGCCAGCAGATCCGGGACAGGGAGGAAGGCTTTCTTT